This is a list of T cell receptor beta chains from one sample in a study of type 1 regulatory T cells. TCRdb reprocessed the reads with MiXCR, giving one entry per CDR3 protein. The sample shows about 62,000 distinct CDR3 sequences, 62% of them seen only once. For these TCRs, the target antigens are not known. Sequencing input: cultured non-Tr1 T cells, either the whole culture or a sorted T cell fraction (not recorded which). The receptors derive from a human donor in good health. Each CDR3 is given with its conserved first and last residue. The order of the fields is V gene, J gene, clone size, D gene, CDR3 protein, CDR3 DNA. The D gene is left open where the match is weak. The listing skips clone size in some rows; elsewhere it reads once, few, many or a size class.

TRBV20-1	TRBJ2-7	NA	NA	CSAPGQSDEQYF	TGCAGTGCGCCCGGACAGAGCGACGAGCAGTACTTC
TRBV5-5	TRBJ2-7	NA	TRBD2	CASRTDLGGTYEQYF	TGTGCCAGCAGGACCGACCTCGGGGGGACCTACGAGCAGTACTTC
TRBV18	TRBJ1-1	few	NA	CASSPTKQVNTEAFF	TGTGCCAGCTCACCTACCAAACAGGTGAACACTGAAGCTTTCTTT
TRBV12-3/TRBV12-4	TRBJ2-3	few	TRBD2	CASRDLAGADTQYF	TGTGCCAGCAGAGACCTAGCGGGAGCAGATACGCAGTATTTT
TRBV11-2	TRBJ2-1	NA	TRBD2	CASSPPGLAGGRNEQFF	TGTGCCAGCAGCCCCCCGGGACTAGCGGGAGGCCGTAATGAGCAGTTCTTC
TRBV5-1	TRBJ2-2	NA	NA	CASSSATGELFF	TGCGCCAGCAGTTCAGCGACCGGGGAGCTGTTTTTT
TRBV7-9	TRBJ2-1	NA	TRBD2	CASSAGRGLAEYNEQFF	TGTGCCAGCAGCGCGGGTCGGGGTCTAGCGGAATACAATGAGCAGTTCTTC
TRBV2	TRBJ1-5	NA	TRBD1	CASRKGQGQQPQHF	TGTGCCAGCAGGAAGGGACAGGGCCAGCAGCCCCAGCATTTT
TRBV6-2/TRBV6-3	TRBJ2-3	few	TRBD2	CASSYSGRGVDTQYF	TGTGCCAGCAGTTACAGCGGGAGAGGAGTAGATACGCAGTATTTT
TRBV20-1	TRBJ2-1	NA	NA	CSANGNYNEQFF	TGCAGTGCTAACGGGAACTACAATGAGCAGTTCTTC
TRBV3-1	TRBJ1-1	NA	TRBD1	CASSLTGAGNTEAFF	TGTGCCAGCAGCCTAACAGGGGCGGGGAACACTGAAGCTTTCTTT
TRBV28	TRBJ1-5	NA	NA	CASQGQVPPQHF	TGTGCCAGCCAGGGGCAGGTTCCGCCCCAGCATTTT
TRBV19	TRBJ2-1	NA	TRBD1	CASTSPDRDTNEQFF	TGTGCCAGTACCTCGCCGGACAGGGATACCAATGAGCAGTTCTTC
TRBV2	TRBJ1-1	NA	NA	CASTQRAGWDTEAFF	TGTGCCAGCACCCAGAGGGCGGGGTGGGACACTGAAGCTTTCTTT
TRBV5-1	TRBJ1-1	NA	NA	CASSFSGGTNTEAFF	TGCGCCAGCAGCTTTTCCGGGGGTACGAACACTGAAGCTTTCTTT
TRBV6-1	TRBJ2-3	NA	TRBD1	CASSEDGTGGSDTQYF	TGTGCCAGCAGTGAAGATGGGACAGGGGGATCAGATACGCAGTATTTT
TRBV5-1	TRBJ2-7	NA	NA	CASRNEAGTGTYEQYF	TGCGCCAGCAGAAACGAAGCCGGGACGGGGACCTACGAGCAGTACTTC